This T cell receptor (beta chain) was recovered during a study of CXCR3-negative and CXCR3-positive naive CD8 T cells. The CDR3 runs to 12 residues. CDR1 is LGHNA, CDR2 YSLEER, per germline. Broader study findings: For CXCR3-positive naive cells, TRB CDR3s were more hydrophobic than those of CXCR3-negative naive cells. Naive subsets were similarly diverse, while memory CD8+ repertoires were much less diverse.

Each CD8+ T cell subset was flow-sorted in triplicate. Every sort contained around 310,000 cells. Identification of naive CD8+ T cells rested on CD45RO-CCR7+CD27+CD95- status. Worth noting for this clonotype: Its antigen is unidentified.

The libraries of TRB cDNA were constructed through 5' RACE using UMI labels. TCRdb re-called the 5' RACE reads and catalogs CDR3 proteins one per entry, DNA excluded. The sample data list roughly 100,000 distinct CDR3 sequences. The sample taken for sequencing was naive CXCR3+ CD8+ T cells from blood. The subset: CD45RO-CCR7+CD27+CD95- naive CD8+ T cells expressing CXCR3 (TNR3+). The V gene is TRBV4-3, the J gene TRBJ2-1; TCRdb lists TRBD2, though no DNA is available to test this call. The TCR comes from a human donor in good health. Some clones in this sample may be carry-over from other donors' samples. The CDR3 sequence: CASSQDAGEQFF.